The 10 T cell receptor beta chains presented below share a single source sample, sequenced in a study of blood T cell repertoires in COVID-19. Libraries were prepared by immunoSEQ multiplex PCR; TCRdb keeps only in-frame clonotypes and omits some of them. The sample includes about 350,000 clones, roughly 90% seen only once; the top ten take 2.5% to 3%. Material: PBMCs or T cells enriched from blood (not recorded which). Source of these receptors: a young woman who had recovered from COVID-19.

This clone has just a few counts. The chain employs TRBV27 and TRBJ2-7; D ambiguous. The V end was cut by 0 bases, the J end by 4 bases, with 13 bases between. The CDR3 is 15 residues long. Germline V gene lookup returns CDR1 MNHEY and CDR2 SMNVEV (reference sequence). The CDR3 here is CASSLSPGSPYEQYF. For the CDR3, the DNA is TGTGCCAGCAGTTTATCTCCCGGGTCTCCTTACGAGCAGTACTTC.

This clone counts as medium-sized. This chain uses TRBV6-1 with TRBJ2-7, with TRBD1 matching over 7 bases. CDR3 length: 16 residues. Per the germline V gene, CDR1 is MNHNS and CDR2 is SASEGT. The V and J ends lost 4 bases and 7 bases, in that order; junction bases with no gene match: 16. CDR3 amino acids: CASSASPGTGADEQYF. In DNA, the CDR3 is TGTGCCAGCAGTGCCAGTCCGGGAACAGGGGCGGATGAGCAGTACTTC.

The chain combines TRBV27 with TRBJ1-2, with TRBD1 identical over 10 bases. From germline, CDR1 is MNHEY and CDR2 SMNVEV (reference sequence). V lost 5 bases to trimming and J lost 5 bases; unmatched junction nucleotides: 8. This CDR3 comprises 15 residues. CDR3 amino acids: CASSPGQGGIYGYTF. The DNA of the CDR3 is TGTGCCAGCAGTCCAGGACAGGGGGGGATTTATGGCTACACCTTC.

The genes are TRBV13 and TRBJ2-7, with D tentatively TRBD1 (5 bases). V gave up 1 base and J gave up 2 bases, with 9 bases separating them. The CDR3 length is 14 residues. CDR1 is PRHDT, CDR2 FYEKMQ, per germline (reference sequence). The CDR3 sequence: CASSLADSPYEQYF. The CDR3 nucleotides are TGTGCCAGCAGCTTAGCTGACAGTCCCTACGAGCAGTACTTC.

The chain employs TRBV6-5 and TRBJ1-3; 7 bases are shared with TRBD1. CDR1 MNHEY and CDR2 SVGAGI come from the germline V gene. The CDR3 length is 15 residues. Trimming took 6 bases from V and 0 from J; bases not matched to a gene: 5. CDR3 in amino acids: CASRLGQFSGNTIYF. CDR3 nucleotides: TGTGCCAGCAGATTGGGACAGTTCTCTGGAAACACCATATATTTT.

This sequence joins TRBV12-3 or TRBV12-4 and TRBJ2-4; maybe TRBD2 (6 bases). V lost 8 bases and J lost 8, with 10 bases in between. The CDR3 sequence is 11 residues long. CDR3 region: CASGGNDIQYF. The CDR3 coding sequence is TGTGCCAGCGGAGGGAACGACATTCAGTACTTC.

The chain is built from TRBV5-5 and TRBJ2-7; tentative D call: TRBD1 (5 bases). V was cut by 4 bases and J by 3 bases, with 20 bases left in between. Germline V gives CDR1 SGHKS, CDR2 YYEKEE (reference sequence). This CDR3 is 16 amino acids long. The CDR3 here is CASSQTPATVGYEQYF. For the CDR3, the DNA is TGTGCCAGCAGCCAAACGCCGGCGACAGTGGGCTACGAGCAGTACTTC.

The V gene is TRBV11-1, the J gene TRBJ2-1; 7 bases fit TRBD2. V gave up 4 bases and J gave up 4 bases; unmatched junction bases: 10. There are 16 residues in the CDR3. Germline CDR1 reads SGHAT; CDR2 reads FQDESV (reference sequence). Here the CDR3 reads CASSSRTRVLYNEQFF. The CDR3 bases are TGTGCCAGCAGCTCCCGGACTAGAGTACTGTACAATGAGCAGTTCTTC.

V usage is TRBV30 and J usage is TRBJ1-6, with 7 bases aligning to TRBD1. The V segment lost 5 bases and the J segment 7 bases; nucleotides outside the gene matches: 11. Looked up from germline, CDR1 is GTSNPN and CDR2 is SVGIG (reference sequence). This CDR3 is built from 15 residues. CDR3 amino acids: CAWAGQLEGNSPLHF. The CDR3 DNA reads as TGTGCCTGGGCGGGACAGCTAGAGGGGAATTCACCCCTCCACTTT.

The chain uses TRBV10-3 and TRBJ2-1; TRBD2 aligns across 13 bases. The CDR3 sequence is 16 residues long. The germline V gene has CDR1 ENHRY and CDR2 SYGVKD. Trimming at V came to 5 bases and at J to 6 bases, leaving 7 bases not matched to a gene. DNA of the CDR3: TGTGCCATCAGTTCCGGGACTAGCGGGAAGGTCAATGAGCAGTTCTTC. Translated: CAISSGTSGKVNEQFF.